By its share, the clone carrying this T cell receptor (beta chain) is medium-sized. This may come from a read error, since a much larger clone is one base off. This sample is drawn from a study of tumor-infiltrating lymphocytes in oesophageal squamous cell carcinoma. TCRdb used MiXCR to reprocess the PCR reads, holding one entry per CDR3 protein. The sample consists of around 3,700 distinct CDR3 sequences, 11% to 15% of them appearing once. The length of the CDR3 is 13 residues. V was pared by 2 bases and J by 7 bases, with 12 bases between. Germline V CDR1 and CDR2: SEHNR, FQNEAQ (reference sequence).

The chain employs TRBV7-9 and TRBJ2-7; TRBD2 is a possible D gene (5 bases). Sample: esophageal tumor tissue. The clonotype was recovered from a male donor with esophageal squamous cell carcinoma. The CDR3 DNA reads as TGTGCCAGCAGCTTACGAGGGTTGGATGAGCAGTACTTC. It encodes CASSLRGLDEQYF.